The next 20 T cell receptor beta chains were all read from a single sample in a study of T cell changes during pregnancy in multiple sclerosis. Data came from immunoSEQ multiplex PCR; TCRdb stores just in-frame clones and leaves some out. The sample has about 120,000 clones; under 95% are singletons. This specimen consisted of peripheral blood, obtained before pregnancy. The source is a female donor with multiple sclerosis, enrolled in a pregnancy study.

The V gene is TRBV7-3, the J gene TRBJ1-2; the D gene is possibly TRBD1 (6 bases). Germline V gives CDR1 SGHTA, CDR2 FQGTGA. The CDR3 is 14 amino acids. The V and J ends lost 5 bases and 4 bases respectively, with 14 bases between them. The DNA of the CDR3 is TGTGCCAGCAGCCCCACAGGGTCGAGCTATGGCTACACCTTC. This translates into CASSPTGSSYGYTF.

The rearrangement links TRBV2 to TRBJ2-1; 16 bases line up with TRBD2. The CDR3 contains 19 residues. Germline lookup yields CDR1 SNHLY and CDR2 FYNNEI. J lost 5 bases, V lost 5 bases, and 12 bases had no gene match. The CDR3 nucleotides read TGTGCCAGCAGTCCCCCGGGACTAGCGGGAGGGTACTGGAACAATGAGCAGTTCTTC. Translation gives CASSPPGLAGGYWNNEQFF.

This chain uses TRBV5-1 with TRBJ1-1, with 7 bases aligning to TRBD1. Looked up from germline, CDR1 is SGHRS and CDR2 is YFSETQ. V shed 2 bases, J shed 5 bases, and the junction held 12 bases outside the gene matches. CDR3 size: 16 residues. CDR3 sequence (DNA): TGCGCCAGCAGCTTCGAGAAGGGGGCCTTGGGAACTGAAGCTTTCTTT. Its translation is CASSFEKGALGTEAFF.

The V gene is TRBV18, the J gene TRBJ2-5; 8 bases align to TRBD1. The CDR3 has 15 amino acids. Germline values: CDR1 KGHSH, CDR2 LQKENI. V was clipped by 8 bases and J by 3 bases; unmatched bases: 11. CDR3 protein: CASTRARGLKETQYF. In DNA form, the CDR3 reads TGTGCCAGCACGCGTGCCAGGGGGCTAAAAGAGACCCAGTACTTC.

This chain links TRBV10-3 with TRBJ1-2; TRBD1 is a possible D gene (5 bases). The CDR3 is 13 amino acids. From germline, CDR1 is ENHRY and CDR2 SYGVKD. Trimming left V 4 bases short and J 4 bases short, with 10 bases between. CDR3 coding DNA: TGTGCCATCAGTGCACAGGAGTTCTATGGCTACACCTTC. It is translated as CAISAQEFYGYTF.

The chain carries TRBV5-1 and TRBJ2-7, with D perhaps matching TRBD1 (6 bases). V lost 4 bases to trimming and J lost 2 bases, with 13 bases between them. The CDR3 contains 14 residues. CDR1 SGHRS and CDR2 YFSETQ come from the germline V gene. CDR3 sequence reads: CASSPTGTTYEQYF. In nucleotides, the CDR3 is TGCGCCAGCAGCCCAACAGGGACCACCTACGAGCAGTACTTC.

The chain carries TRBV7-3 and TRBJ2-2; the match to TRBD1 covers 7 bases. Germline CDR1 SGHTA, CDR2 FQGTGA. The CDR3 loop spans 15 amino acids. V was clipped by 4 bases and J by 1 base; unmatched bases: 3. This CDR3 reads CASSWTGVNTGELFF. In nucleotides, the CDR3 is TGTGCCAGCAGCTGGACAGGTGTGAACACCGGGGAGCTGTTTTTT.

CDR3 nucleotides: TGTGCCTGGAGTGTACGGAGGGAACTCTATGGCTACACCTTC. Protein product: CAWSVRRELYGYTF. The rearrangement joins TRBV30 to TRBJ1-2; D uncertain. V gave up 0 bases and J gave up 4 bases, with 12 bases separating them. Germline CDR1 is GTSNPN and CDR2 is SVGIG (reference sequence). This CDR3 contains 14 residues.

The chain is built from TRBV7-9 and TRBJ1-2; D is undetermined. With 5 bases removed from V and 8 bases from J, the gap between germline ends came to 12 bases. The length of the CDR3 is 12 residues. From germline, CDR1 is SEHNR and CDR2 FQNEAQ (reference sequence). Here the CDR3 DNA reads TGTGCCAGCAGCCCCGATTTCCAGGGCTACACCTTC. Amino acids: CASSPDFQGYTF.

CDR3 sequence: CASSLGTPDEQFF. CDR3 nucleotides: TGTGCCAGCAGCTTAGGGACTCCGGATGAGCAGTTCTTC. This rearrangement joins TRBV5-4 to TRBJ2-1; perhaps TRBD2 as D (6 bases). Trimming removed 2 bases from V and 8 bases from J, with 11 bases in between. This CDR3 is 13 amino acids long. CDR1 is SGHNT and CDR2 is YYREEE in the germline V gene (reference sequence). Combining the CDR3 with reference TRBV5-4 and TRBJ2-1 gives the whole variable domain ETGVTQSPTHLIKTRGQQVTLRCSSQSGHNTVSWYQQALGQGPQFIFQYYREEENGRGNFPPRFSGLQFPNYSSELNVNALELDDSALYLCASSLGTPDEQFFGPGTRLTVL.

The CDR3 bases are TGTGCCTGCAACAGGGGGAACTACGAGCAGTACTTC. Protein product: CACNRGNYEQYF. The chain couples TRBV2 to TRBJ2-7; 8 bases are a match to TRBD1. The CDR3 is 12 amino acids. The germline gives CDR1 SNHLY, CDR2 FYNNEI. V lost 11 bases and J lost 3; bases outside the gene matches: 6.

This chain connects TRBV7-6 to TRBJ2-7, with 9 bases lining up with TRBD1. The CDR3 runs 17 residues. Germline values: CDR1 SGHVS, CDR2 FNYEAQ. After removal of 2 bases from V and 0 bases from J, the junction contained 8 bases not matched to a gene. The CDR3 loop reads CASSLYSRDRASYEQYF. Here the CDR3 DNA reads TGTGCCAGCAGCTTATATTCTAGGGACAGGGCCTCCTACGAGCAGTACTTC. Drawing the rest from reference TRBV7-6 and TRBJ2-7, the complete variable domain is GAGVSQSPRYKVTKRGQDVALRCDPISGHVSLYWYRQALGQGPEFLTYFNYEAQQDKSGLPNDRFSAERPEGSISTLTIQRTEQRDSAMYRCASSLYSRDRASYEQYFGPGTRLTVT.

The chain links TRBV7-7 to TRBJ2-5; weak D call: TRBD1 (5 bases). Deletions cut 5 bases from V and 7 bases from J, with 14 bases between. The CDR3 is 13 residues long. The V gene's germline CDR1 is SSHAT and CDR2 FNYEAQ (reference sequence). CDR3 sequence: CASSPDSWGTQYF. CDR3 nucleotide sequence: TGTGCCAGCAGCCCCGACAGCTGGGGGACCCAGTACTTC.

DNA for the CDR3: TGTGCCAGTAGTAAGCCGGGGAGAGAGCAGTTCTTC. Translation gives CASSKPGREQFF. The genes are TRBV19 and TRBJ2-1, with a possible D match to TRBD2 (5 bases). V lost 4 bases and J 10 bases, leaving 11 bases between the germline ends. Germline CDR1 LNHDA, CDR2 SQIVND (reference sequence). There are 12 residues in the CDR3.

The chain uses TRBV7-3 and TRBJ2-3, with 8 bases that match TRBD1. The junction had 11 bases not matched to a gene; V was cut back by 4 bases and J by 5 bases. CDR3 length: 16 residues. Germline assignment: CDR1 SGHTA and CDR2 FQGTGA. The CDR3: CASSSAPQGAGDTQYF. CDR3 coding DNA: TGTGCCAGCAGCTCCGCACCCCAGGGGGCAGGAGATACGCAGTATTTT.

The rearrangement uses TRBV27 and TRBJ1-2, with D possibly being TRBD1 (6 bases). V was cut by 8 bases and J by 4 bases, with 14 bases left in between. Germline V gene lookup returns CDR1 MNHEY and CDR2 SMNVEV (reference sequence). The CDR3 has 13 residues. The CDR3 loop is CASGRSRGYGYTF. As DNA, the CDR3 is TGTGCCAGCGGTCGGTCCAGGGGCTATGGCTACACCTTC.

The chain is built from TRBV19 and TRBJ2-1; D might be TRBD2 (5 bases). Trimming pared 8 bases from V and 1 base from J, leaving 12 bases between. This CDR3 has 14 amino acids. Germline V gene sequence: CDR1 LNHDA, CDR2 SQIVND (reference sequence). Here the CDR3 reads CASSGILSYNEQFF. Written as DNA, the CDR3 is TGTGCCAGTTCCGGGATCCTTTCCTACAATGAGCAGTTCTTC.

The chain joins TRBV5-1 to TRBJ2-7; the D gene is possibly TRBD2 (6 bases). Trimming pared 5 bases from V and 0 bases from J, leaving 12 bases between. This CDR3 is built from 14 residues. Germline CDR1 is SGHRS and CDR2 is YFSETQ. DNA of the CDR3: TGCGCCAGCAGTTCTAGCGCCAGCTCCTACGAGCAGTACTTC. It encodes CASSSSASSYEQYF.

This chain links TRBV11-2 with TRBJ2-3; 11 bases fit TRBD2. The CDR3 totals 16 residues. The germline CDR1 and CDR2 sequences are SGHAT and FQNNGV. The J segment lost 2 bases and the V segment lost 5 bases, leaving 6 bases of the junction unmatched. Here the CDR3 reads CASSRTSGGLTDTQYF. The CDR3 nucleotides read TGTGCCAGCAGCCGTACTAGCGGGGGCCTCACAGATACGCAGTATTTT.

This chain uses TRBV4-1 with TRBJ1-5; D gene ambiguous. Between the trimmed V and J ends, which lost 4 bases and 4 bases, there was a span of 17 bases. The CDR3 has 16 amino acids. Germline-derived CDR1 and CDR2 are MGHRA and YSYEKL. The DNA of the CDR3 is TGCGCCAGCAGCCTGCAAGATCGCGGCCCAAATCAGCCCCAGCATTTT. Translation: CASSLQDRGPNQPQHF.